Following are 17 T cell receptor beta chains from one sample sequenced in a study of cytomegalovirus exposure and HLA in healthy donors. Sequencing was performed with immunoSEQ multiplex PCR; in TCRdb, only in-frame clones are kept and a portion is missing. The data show 130,000 or so clones, 85% to 90% seen once. The sequencing sample was made of PBMCs. These receptors were collected from a woman aged 30 to 39 in good health and CMV-seropositive.

The gene calls are TRBV11-2 and TRBJ2-2; D is undetermined. The CDR3 has 13 residues. CDR1 SGHAT and CDR2 FQNNGV come from the germline V gene. Trimming shortened V by 9 bases and J by 4 bases, and 12 bases separated the two germline ends. The CDR3 region is CASQRSATGELFF. CDR3 nucleotides: TGTGCCAGTCAGAGAAGCGCCACCGGGGAGCTGTTTTTT.

This chain connects TRBV5-5 to TRBJ2-1; 9 bases line up with TRBD2. The V and J ends lost 3 bases and 3 bases, in that order; junction bases with no gene match: 10. The CDR3 sequence is 17 residues long. CDR1 is SGHKS and CDR2 is YYEKEE in the germline V gene (reference sequence). CDR3 in DNA: TGTGCCAGCAGCTCCTTAGCGGGGGCCGACTTCTACAATGAGCAGTTCTTC. This encodes CASSSLAGADFYNEQFF.

This clone was recorded once. The rearrangement joins TRBV9 to TRBJ2-7, with D perhaps matching TRBD1 (6 bases). The V gene's germline CDR1 is SGDLS and CDR2 YYNGEE. The CDR3 is 14 residues long. V was shortened by 0 bases and J by 3 bases, with 10 bases between the two germline ends. CDR3 region: CASSVGGLDYEQYF. CDR3 DNA sequence: TGTGCCAGCAGCGTAGGGGGGCTTGACTACGAGCAGTACTTC.

In this sample, this clone turned up once. This rearrangement joins TRBV19 to TRBJ1-4; 9 bases map to TRBD1. The ends lost 11 bases at V and 6 bases at J; junction bases unmatched: 10. Germline CDR1 LNHDA, CDR2 SQIVND (reference sequence). The CDR3 spans 14 residues. The CDR3 region is CAGNLQGADEKLFF. CDR3 DNA sequence: TGTGCCGGTAATCTACAGGGGGCGGATGAAAAACTGTTTTTT.

Written as DNA, the CDR3 is TGTGCCAGCAGTTCCCCCCTGCGCGAGCAGTTCTTC. This codes for CASSSPLREQFF. This chain uses TRBV27 with TRBJ2-1; D not resolved. Trimming took 4 bases from V and 10 from J, leaving 11 bases between them. CDR3 size: 12 residues. From germline, CDR1 is MNHEY and CDR2 SMNVEV (reference sequence).

This chain connects TRBV4-1 to TRBJ2-1; the match to TRBD1 covers 9 bases. The CDR3 is made up of 16 amino acids. V lost 4 bases to trimming and J lost 2 bases; unmatched junction nucleotides: 6. Germline V gene sequence: CDR1 MGHRA, CDR2 YSYEKL. The DNA of the CDR3 is TGCGCCAGCAGCCGAGAAACAGGGGGCGCCTACAATGAGCAGTTCTTC. This codes for CASSRETGGAYNEQFF.

The chain links TRBV7-9 to TRBJ2-1, with a possible D match to TRBD2 (5 bases). The CDR3 has 12 amino acids. Trimming left V 3 bases short and J 6 bases short, with 6 bases between. CDR1 and CDR2 (germline): SEHNR, FQNEAQ (reference sequence). The CDR3 DNA reads as TGTGCCAGCAGCTTCCGGGGCAATGAGCAGTTCTTC. It specifies CASSFRGNEQFF.

The chain joins TRBV2 to TRBJ2-3; 7 bases map to TRBD2. Germline V gene data show CDR1 as SNHLY and CDR2 as FYNNEI. This CDR3 has 16 residues. Trimming removed 6 bases from V and 3 bases from J; junction bases left unmatched: 12. CDR3: CASSRETWTSTDTQYF. For the CDR3, the DNA is TGTGCCAGCAGCCGCGAAACTTGGACTAGTACAGATACGCAGTATTTT.

The chain joins TRBV5-1 to TRBJ1-1; 8 bases are shared with TRBD1. The germline CDR1 and CDR2 sequences are SGHRS and YFSETQ. The V and J ends lost 1 base and 5 bases, in that order; junction bases with no gene match: 7. The CDR3 runs 15 residues. This CDR3 is CASSLPGGGGTEAFF. For the CDR3, the DNA is TGCGCCAGCAGCTTGCCAGGGGGCGGAGGAACTGAAGCTTTCTTT.

CDR3 in amino acids: CASSSQGVRGYTF. The CDR3 nucleotides read TGTGCCAGCAGCTCACAGGGGGTACGCGGCTACACCTTC. This sequence joins TRBV7-9 and TRBJ1-2; 8 nucleotides match TRBD1. Germline-derived CDR1 and CDR2 are SEHNR and FQNEAQ (reference sequence). J gave up 8 bases and V 4 bases, and 6 bases lay outside the gene matches. The CDR3 runs 13 residues. The variable domain in full, with the rest retrieved from reference TRBV7-9 and TRBJ1-2, is DTGVSQNPRHKITKRGQNVTFRCDPISEHNRLYWYRQTLGQGPEFLTYFQNEAQLEKSRLLSDRFSAERPKGSFSTLEIQRTEQGDSAMYLCASSSQGVRGYTFGSGTRLTVV.

This clone came up a few times. The chain employs TRBV6-1 and TRBJ2-2, with 8 nucleotides matching TRBD2. Trimming removed 8 bases from V and 4 bases from J; junction bases left unmatched: 6. The germline V gene encodes CDR1 MNHNS and CDR2 SASEGT. This CDR3 spans 14 amino acids. The CDR3 sequence is CASGPGGPTGELFF. As DNA, the CDR3 is TGTGCCAGCGGCCCGGGGGGGCCCACCGGGGAGCTGTTTTTT.

V and J are TRBV7-2 and TRBJ2-7; 12 bases line up with TRBD2. The V gene's germline CDR1 is SGHTA and CDR2 FQGNSA. The CDR3 runs 19 residues. V gave up 6 bases and J gave up 1 base; unmatched junction bases: 16. CDR3 loop: CASSGPSLAGGYSSYEQYF. The CDR3 DNA is TGTGCCAGCAGTGGACCGTCCCTAGCGGGGGGGTACAGTTCCTACGAGCAGTACTTC.

The rearrangement links TRBV5-1 to TRBJ2-7; 10 bases are a match to TRBD1. The CDR3 extends over 16 amino acids. CDR1 is SGHRS, CDR2 YFSETQ, per germline. V was clipped by 0 bases and J by 4 bases; unmatched bases: 7. In DNA form, the CDR3 reads TGCGCCAGCAGCTTGGACTACCGGGACAGGGGATACGAGCAGTACTTC. Amino acid sequence: CASSLDYRDRGYEQYF.

This clone was counted once. The chain has TRBV10-2 and TRBJ1-3, with 8 bases that match TRBD1. This CDR3 is 16 amino acids long. With 10 bases clipped from V and 1 base from J, the junction kept 12 bases outside the gene matches. Germline lookup yields CDR1 WSHSY and CDR2 SAAADI. The CDR3 loop reads CATRGTGGRSGNTIYF. The CDR3 nucleotides read TGCGCCACTAGGGGGACAGGCGGAAGATCTGGAAACACCATATATTTT.

The V call is TRBV6-1, the J call TRBJ2-4; the match to TRBD1 covers 11 bases. The CDR3 sequence is 14 residues long. Per the germline V gene, CDR1 is MNHNS and CDR2 is SASEGT. The junction had 2 bases not matched to a gene; V was cut back by 3 bases and J by 7 bases. CDR3 loop: CASSEDRGLNIQYF. CDR3 nucleotide sequence: TGTGCCAGCAGTGAGGACAGGGGGCTTAACATTCAGTACTTC.

The rearrangement uses TRBV5-1 and TRBJ2-7, with D possibly being TRBD2 (6 bases). From germline, CDR1 is SGHRS and CDR2 YFSETQ. V lost 4 bases to trimming and J lost 3 bases, with 20 bases between them. This CDR3 comprises 16 residues. The CDR3 coding sequence is TGCGCCAGCAGCGGAACAGCGGAGGGGCAGGGCTACGAGCAGTACTTC. Translation gives CASSGTAEGQGYEQYF.

This clone was observed a single time. V gene TRBV28 combines with J gene TRBJ1-3; D ambiguous. Germline assignment: CDR1 MDHEN and CDR2 SYDVKM. This CDR3 comprises 12 residues. The V end was cut by 6 bases, the J end by 8 bases, with 11 bases between. CDR3 region: CASRSREDTIYF. The CDR3 DNA reads TGTGCCAGCAGGTCCCGGGAGGACACCATATATTTT.